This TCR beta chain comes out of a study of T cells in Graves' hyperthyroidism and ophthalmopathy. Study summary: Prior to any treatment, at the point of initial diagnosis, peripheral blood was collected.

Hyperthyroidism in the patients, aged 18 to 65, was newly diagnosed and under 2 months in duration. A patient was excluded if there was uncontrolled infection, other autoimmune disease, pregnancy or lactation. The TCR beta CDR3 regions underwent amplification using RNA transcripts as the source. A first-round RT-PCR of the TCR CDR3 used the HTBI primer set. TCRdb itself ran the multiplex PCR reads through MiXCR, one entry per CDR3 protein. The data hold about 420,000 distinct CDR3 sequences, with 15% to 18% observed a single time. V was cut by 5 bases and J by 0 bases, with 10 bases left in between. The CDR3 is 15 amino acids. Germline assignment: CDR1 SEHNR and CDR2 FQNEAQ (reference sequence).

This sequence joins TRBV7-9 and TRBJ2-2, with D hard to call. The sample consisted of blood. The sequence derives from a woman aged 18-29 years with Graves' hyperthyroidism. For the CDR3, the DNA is TGTGCCAGCAGCGCAAGCGCTCCGAACACCGGGGAGCTGTTTTTT. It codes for CASSASAPNTGELFF.